This TCR beta chain originates from a study of technical replicates of blood from a few donors. TCRdb keeps only in-frame clones here, not all; method: immunoSEQ multiplex PCR. The sample shows about 83,000 clones, 92% of them seen only once. The CDR3 loop spans 13 amino acids. V lost 4 bases and J lost 2, with 7 bases in between. Germline assignment: CDR1 SGHDN and CDR2 FVKESK. The receptor's source is a human donor in good health. The rearrangement uses TRBV14 and TRBJ2-3; D uncertain. Material for sequencing was T cells isolated from PBMCs. CDR3 protein: CASSPKNTDTQYF. The CDR3 nucleotides read TGTGCCAGCAGCCCCAAAAACACAGATACGCAGTATTTT.